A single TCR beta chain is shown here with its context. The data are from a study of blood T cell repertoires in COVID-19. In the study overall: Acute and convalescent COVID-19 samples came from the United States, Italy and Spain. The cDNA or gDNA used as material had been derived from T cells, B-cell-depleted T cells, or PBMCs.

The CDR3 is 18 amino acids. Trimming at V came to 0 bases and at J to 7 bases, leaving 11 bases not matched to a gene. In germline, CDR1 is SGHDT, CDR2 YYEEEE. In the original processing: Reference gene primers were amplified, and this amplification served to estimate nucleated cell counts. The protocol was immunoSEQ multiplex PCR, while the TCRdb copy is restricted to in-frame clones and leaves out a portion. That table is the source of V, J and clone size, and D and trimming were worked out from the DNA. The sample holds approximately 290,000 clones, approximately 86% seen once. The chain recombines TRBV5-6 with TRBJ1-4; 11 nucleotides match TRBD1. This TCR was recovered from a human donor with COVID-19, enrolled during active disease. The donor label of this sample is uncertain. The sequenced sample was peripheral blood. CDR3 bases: TGTGCCAGCAGCTTGGCCGGGACAGGGGGTACGTGGAGTGAAAAACTGTTTTTT. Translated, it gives CASSLAGTGGTWSEKLFF.